This T cell receptor (beta chain) was captured in a study of blood T cell repertoires in COVID-19. Across the whole study: Some COVID-19 samples were acute and others convalescent; all came from the United States, Italy and Spain. T cells, B-cell-depleted T cells, or PBMCs supplied cDNA or gDNA.

The CDR3 length is 15 residues. Germline V lookup: CDR1 MDHEN, CDR2 SYDVKM. V was clipped by 2 bases and J by 6 bases; unmatched bases: 2. The authors' processing: Quantification of nucleated cells was approximated via reference gene primer amplification. Profiled with immunoSEQ multiplex PCR; TCRdb holds only in-frame clones, not every one. Clonal size and the V and J genes are those of that table, whereas D and trimming came from the DNA. The sample holds 270,000 or so clones, about four fifths seen once. The origin of this receptor is a woman aged 45-65 years who had recovered from COVID-19. The genes are TRBV28 and TRBJ2-2; TRBD1 agrees at 11 bases. Material for sequencing was peripheral blood. The CDR3 here is CASSLGDRGSGELFF. CDR3 sequence (DNA): TGTGCCAGCAGTTTAGGGGACAGGGGGTCCGGGGAGCTGTTTTTT. The complete variable domain, with remaining parts taken from reference TRBV28 and TRBJ2-2, reads DVKVTQSSRYLVKRTGEKVFLECVQDMDHENMFWYRQDPGLGLRLIYFSYDVKMKEKGDIPEGYSVSREKKERFSLILESASTNQTSMYLCASSLGDRGSGELFFGEGSRLTVL.